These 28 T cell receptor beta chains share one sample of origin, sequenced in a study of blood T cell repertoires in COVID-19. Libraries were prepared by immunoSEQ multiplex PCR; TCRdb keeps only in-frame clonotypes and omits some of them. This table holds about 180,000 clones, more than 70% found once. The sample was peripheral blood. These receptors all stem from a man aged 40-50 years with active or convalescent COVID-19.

CDR3: CASSLRGALTGTEAFF. CDR3 bases: TGTGCCAGCAGCCTCCGGGGAGCCCTAACGGGCACTGAAGCTTTCTTT. J is TRBJ1-1 and V is TRBV11-2; unclear D gene. This CDR3 has 16 residues. With 5 bases removed from V and 4 bases from J, the gap between germline ends came to 20 bases. CDR1 is SGHAT and CDR2 is FQNNGV in the germline V gene.

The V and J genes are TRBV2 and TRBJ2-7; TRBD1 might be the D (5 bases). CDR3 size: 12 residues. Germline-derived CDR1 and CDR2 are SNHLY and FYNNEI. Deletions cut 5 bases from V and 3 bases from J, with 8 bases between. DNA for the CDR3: TGTGCCAGCAGTCCAGGGAACTACGAGCAGTACTTC. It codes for CASSPGNYEQYF.

DNA for the CDR3: TGTGCCAGCAGCCAAGAACGGGGTAGGAGCTATGGCTACACCTTC. Translating it yields CASSQERGRSYGYTF. The V call is TRBV14, the J call TRBJ1-2; D remains unclear. CDR3 length: 15 amino acids. CDR1 and CDR2 (germline): SGHDN, FVKESK. V lost 0 bases and J 4 bases, leaving 12 bases between the germline ends.

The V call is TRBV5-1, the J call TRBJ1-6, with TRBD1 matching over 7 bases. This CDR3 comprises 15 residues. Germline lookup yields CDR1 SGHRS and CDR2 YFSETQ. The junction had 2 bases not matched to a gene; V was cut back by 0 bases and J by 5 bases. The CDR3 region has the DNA TGCGCCAGCAGCTTGGCCAGGGGGAATAATTCACCCCTCCACTTT. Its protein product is CASSLARGNNSPLHF.

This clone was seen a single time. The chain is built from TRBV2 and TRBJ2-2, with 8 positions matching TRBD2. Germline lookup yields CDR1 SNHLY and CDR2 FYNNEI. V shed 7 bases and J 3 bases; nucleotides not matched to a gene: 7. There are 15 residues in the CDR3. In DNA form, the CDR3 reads TGTGCCAGCACCCCGGGGGGGGCCTACACCGGGGAGCTGTTTTTT. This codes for CASTPGGAYTGELFF.

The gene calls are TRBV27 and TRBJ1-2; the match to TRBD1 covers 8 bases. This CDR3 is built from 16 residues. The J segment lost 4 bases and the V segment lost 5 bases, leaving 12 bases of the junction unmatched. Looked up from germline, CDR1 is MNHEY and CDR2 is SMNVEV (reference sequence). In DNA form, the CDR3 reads TGTGCCAGCAGTCCGACTTACAGGGGGGATTCCTATGGCTACACCTTC. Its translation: CASSPTYRGDSYGYTF.

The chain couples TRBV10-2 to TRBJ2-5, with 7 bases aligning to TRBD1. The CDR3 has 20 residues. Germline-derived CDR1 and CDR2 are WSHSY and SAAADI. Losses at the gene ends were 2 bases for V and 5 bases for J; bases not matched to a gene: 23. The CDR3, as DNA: TGCGCCAGCAGTGAGGGCTGGGTACCGGGACAGCCGAATTCACTGGAGACCCAGTACTTC. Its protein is CASSEGWVPGQPNSLETQYF.

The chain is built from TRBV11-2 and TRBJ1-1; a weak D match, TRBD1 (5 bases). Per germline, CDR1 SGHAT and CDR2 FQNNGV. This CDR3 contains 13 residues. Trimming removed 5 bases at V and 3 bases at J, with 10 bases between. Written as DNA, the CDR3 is TGTGCCAGCAGCCACAGGAAAGACACTGAAGCTTTCTTT. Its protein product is CASSHRKDTEAFF.

The CDR3 sequence: CSVARGDYGYTF. For the CDR3, the DNA is TGCAGCGTGGCAAGGGGTGACTATGGCTACACCTTC. The chain carries TRBV29-1 and TRBJ1-2, with D maybe TRBD1 (5 bases). The germline CDR1 and CDR2 sequences are SQVTM and ANQGSEA. This CDR3 contains 12 residues. V shed 6 bases and J shed 3 bases, with 11 bases lying between them.

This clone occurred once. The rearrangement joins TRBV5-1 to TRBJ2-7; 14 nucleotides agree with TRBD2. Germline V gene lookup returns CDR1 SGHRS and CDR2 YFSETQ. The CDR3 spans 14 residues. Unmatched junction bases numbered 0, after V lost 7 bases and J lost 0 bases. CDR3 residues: CASGLAGGSYEQYF. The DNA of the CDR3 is TGCGCCAGCGGACTAGCGGGGGGCTCCTACGAGCAGTACTTC.

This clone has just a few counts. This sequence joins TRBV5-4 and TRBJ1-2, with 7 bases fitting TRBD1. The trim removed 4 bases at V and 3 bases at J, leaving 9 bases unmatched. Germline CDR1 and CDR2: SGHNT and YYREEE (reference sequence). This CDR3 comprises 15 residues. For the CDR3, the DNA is TGTGCCAGCAGCGGCGGACAGGAGGGCCACTATGGCTACACCTTC. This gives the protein CASSGGQEGHYGYTF.

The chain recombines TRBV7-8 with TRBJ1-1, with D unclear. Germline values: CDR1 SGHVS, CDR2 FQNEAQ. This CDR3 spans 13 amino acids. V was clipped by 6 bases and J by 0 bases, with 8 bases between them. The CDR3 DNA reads TGTGCCAGCAGAGCGGGGATGAACACTGAAGCTTTCTTT. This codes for CASRAGMNTEAFF.

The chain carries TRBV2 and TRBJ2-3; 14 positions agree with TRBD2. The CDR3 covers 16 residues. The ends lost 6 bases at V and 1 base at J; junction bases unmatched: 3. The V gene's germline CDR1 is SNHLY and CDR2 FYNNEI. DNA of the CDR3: TGTGCCAGCAGGGGGACTAGCGGGAGCCGCACAGATACGCAGTATTTT. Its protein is CASRGTSGSRTDTQYF. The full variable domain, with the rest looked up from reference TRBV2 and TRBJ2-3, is EPEVTQTPSHQVTQMGQEVILRCVPISNHLYFYWYRQILGQKVEFLVSFYNNEISEKSEIFDDQFSVERPDGSNFTLKIRSTKLEDSAMYFCASRGTSGSRTDTQYFGPGTRLTVL.

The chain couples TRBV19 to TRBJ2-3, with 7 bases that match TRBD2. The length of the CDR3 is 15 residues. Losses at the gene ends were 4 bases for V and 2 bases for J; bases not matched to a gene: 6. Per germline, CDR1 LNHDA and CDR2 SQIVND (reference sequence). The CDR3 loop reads CASSNPGGSTDTQYF. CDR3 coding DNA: TGTGCCAGTAGTAACCCGGGGGGATCCACAGATACGCAGTATTTT. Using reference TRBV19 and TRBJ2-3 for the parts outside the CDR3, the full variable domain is DGGITQSPKYLFRKEGQNVTLSCEQNLNHDAMYWYRQDPGQGLRLIYYSQIVNDFQKGDIAEGYSVSREKKESFPLTVTSAQKNPTAFYLCASSNPGGSTDTQYFGPGTRLTVL.

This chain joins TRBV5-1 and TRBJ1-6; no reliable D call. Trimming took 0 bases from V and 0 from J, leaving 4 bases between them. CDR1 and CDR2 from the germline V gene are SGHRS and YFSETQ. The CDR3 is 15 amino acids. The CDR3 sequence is CASSLVSSYNSPLHF. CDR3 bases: TGCGCCAGCAGCTTGGTCAGCTCCTATAATTCACCCCTCCACTTT.

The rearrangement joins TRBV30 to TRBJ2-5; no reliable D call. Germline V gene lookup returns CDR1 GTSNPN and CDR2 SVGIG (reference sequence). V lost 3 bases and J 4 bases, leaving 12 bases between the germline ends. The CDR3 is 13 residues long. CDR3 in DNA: TGTGCCTGGAGCTGGAGAGAATTAGAGACCCAGTACTTC. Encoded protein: CAWSWRELETQYF.

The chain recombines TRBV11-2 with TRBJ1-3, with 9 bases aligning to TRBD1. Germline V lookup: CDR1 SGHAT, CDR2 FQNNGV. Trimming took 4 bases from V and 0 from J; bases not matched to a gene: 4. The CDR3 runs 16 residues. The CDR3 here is CASSSWGQGSGNTIYF. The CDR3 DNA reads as TGTGCCAGCAGCTCCTGGGGACAGGGCTCTGGAAACACCATATATTTT.

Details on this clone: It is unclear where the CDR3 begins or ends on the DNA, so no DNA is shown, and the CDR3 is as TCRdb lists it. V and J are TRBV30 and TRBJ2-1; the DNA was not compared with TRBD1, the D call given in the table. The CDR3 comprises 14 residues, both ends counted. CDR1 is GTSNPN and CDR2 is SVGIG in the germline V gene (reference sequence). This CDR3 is CAWGTGTGGRTRVF.

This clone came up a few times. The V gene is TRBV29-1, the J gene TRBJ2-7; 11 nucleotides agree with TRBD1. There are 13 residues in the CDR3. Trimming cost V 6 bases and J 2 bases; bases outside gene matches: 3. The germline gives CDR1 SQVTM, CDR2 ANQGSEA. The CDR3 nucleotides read TGCAGCGTGGGACAGGGGGAGCCCTACGAGCAGTACTTC. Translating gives CSVGQGEPYEQYF.

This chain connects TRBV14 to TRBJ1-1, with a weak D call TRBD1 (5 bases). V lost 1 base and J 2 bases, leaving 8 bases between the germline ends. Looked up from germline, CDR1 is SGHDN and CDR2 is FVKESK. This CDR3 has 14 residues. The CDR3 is CASSQGGSNTEAFF. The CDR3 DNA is TGTGCCAGCAGCCAAGGGGGCTCTAACACTGAAGCTTTCTTT.

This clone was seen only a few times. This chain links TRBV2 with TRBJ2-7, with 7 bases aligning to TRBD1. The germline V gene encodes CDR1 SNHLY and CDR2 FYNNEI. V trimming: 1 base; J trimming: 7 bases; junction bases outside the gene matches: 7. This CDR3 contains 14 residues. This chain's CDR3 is CASSEDRGAREQYF. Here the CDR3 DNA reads TGTGCCAGCAGTGAAGACAGGGGAGCGAGGGAGCAGTACTTC.

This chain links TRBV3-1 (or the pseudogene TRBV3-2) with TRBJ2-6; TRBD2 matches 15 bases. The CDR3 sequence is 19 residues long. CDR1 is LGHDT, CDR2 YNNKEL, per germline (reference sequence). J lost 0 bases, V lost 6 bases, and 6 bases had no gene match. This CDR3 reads CASSGTSGGRSSGANVLTF. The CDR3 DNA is TGTGCCAGCAGTGGGACTAGCGGGGGGCGTAGCTCTGGGGCCAACGTCCTGACTTTC.

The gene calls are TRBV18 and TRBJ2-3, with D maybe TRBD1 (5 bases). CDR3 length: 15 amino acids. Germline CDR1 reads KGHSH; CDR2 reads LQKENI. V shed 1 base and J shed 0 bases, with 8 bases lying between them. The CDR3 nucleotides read TGTGCCAGCTCACCACGGCAGGGTAGCACAGATACGCAGTATTTT. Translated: CASSPRQGSTDTQYF.

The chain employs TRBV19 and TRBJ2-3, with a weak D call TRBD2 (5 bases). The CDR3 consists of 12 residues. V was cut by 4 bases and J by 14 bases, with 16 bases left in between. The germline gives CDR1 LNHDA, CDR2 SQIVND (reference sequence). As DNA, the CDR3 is TGTGCCAGTAGTACGCCCCGGGATCGGAGGTATTTT. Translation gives CASSTPRDRRYF. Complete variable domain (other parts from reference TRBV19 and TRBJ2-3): DGGITQSPKYLFRKEGQNVTLSCEQNLNHDAMYWYRQDPGQGLRLIYYSQIVNDFQKGDIAEGYSVSREKKESFPLTVTSAQKNPTAFYLCASSTPRDRRYFGPGTRLTVL.

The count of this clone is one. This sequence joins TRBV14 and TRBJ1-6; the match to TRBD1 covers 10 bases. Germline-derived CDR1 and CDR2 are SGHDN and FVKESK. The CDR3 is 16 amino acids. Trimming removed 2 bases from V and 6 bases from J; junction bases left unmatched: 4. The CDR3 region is CASSQRQGAGNSPLHF. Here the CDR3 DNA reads TGTGCCAGCAGCCAACGACAGGGGGCTGGTAATTCACCCCTCCACTTT.

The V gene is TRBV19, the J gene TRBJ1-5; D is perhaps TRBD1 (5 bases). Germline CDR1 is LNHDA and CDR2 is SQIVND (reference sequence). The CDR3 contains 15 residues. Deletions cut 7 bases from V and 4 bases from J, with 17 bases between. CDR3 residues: CASTPVGPGNQPQHF. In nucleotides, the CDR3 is TGTGCCAGTACTCCCGTGGGGCCAGGGAATCAGCCCCAGCATTTT.

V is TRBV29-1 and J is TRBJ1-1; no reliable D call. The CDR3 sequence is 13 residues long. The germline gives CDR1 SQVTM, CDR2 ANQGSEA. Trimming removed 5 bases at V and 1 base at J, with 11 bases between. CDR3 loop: CSVRHGENTEAFF. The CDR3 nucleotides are TGCAGCGTTCGGCACGGAGAGAACACTGAAGCTTTCTTT.

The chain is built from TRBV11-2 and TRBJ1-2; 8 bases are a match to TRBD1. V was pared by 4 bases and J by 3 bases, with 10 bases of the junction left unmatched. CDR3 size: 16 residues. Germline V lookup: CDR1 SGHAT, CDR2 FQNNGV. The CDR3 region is CASSSRDGQGHYGYTF. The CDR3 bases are TGTGCCAGCAGCTCACGAGACGGACAGGGACACTATGGCTACACCTTC.